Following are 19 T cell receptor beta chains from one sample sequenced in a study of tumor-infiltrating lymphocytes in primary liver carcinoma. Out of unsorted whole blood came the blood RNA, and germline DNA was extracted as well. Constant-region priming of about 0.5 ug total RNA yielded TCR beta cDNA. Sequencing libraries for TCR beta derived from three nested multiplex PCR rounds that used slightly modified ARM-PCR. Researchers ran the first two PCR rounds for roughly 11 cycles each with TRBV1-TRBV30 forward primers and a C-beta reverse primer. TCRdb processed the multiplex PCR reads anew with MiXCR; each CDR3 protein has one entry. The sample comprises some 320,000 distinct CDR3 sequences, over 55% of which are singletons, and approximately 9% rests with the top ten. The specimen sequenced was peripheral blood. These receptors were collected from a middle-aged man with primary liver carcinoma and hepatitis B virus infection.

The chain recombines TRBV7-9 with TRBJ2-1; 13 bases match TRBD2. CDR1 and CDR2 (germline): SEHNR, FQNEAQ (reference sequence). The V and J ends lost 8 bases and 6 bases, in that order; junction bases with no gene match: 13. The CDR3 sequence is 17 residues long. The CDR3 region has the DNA TGTGCCAGCGGCGCGCCCGGGAGACTAGCGGGAGGCAATGAGCAGTTCTTC. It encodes CASGAPGRLAGGNEQFF.

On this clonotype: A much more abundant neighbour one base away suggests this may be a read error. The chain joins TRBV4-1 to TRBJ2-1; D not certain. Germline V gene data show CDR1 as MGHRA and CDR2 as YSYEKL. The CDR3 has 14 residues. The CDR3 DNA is TGCGCCAGCAGCCTTCGAACGCCCTACAGTGAGCAGTTCTTC. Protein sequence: CASSLRTPYSEQFF.

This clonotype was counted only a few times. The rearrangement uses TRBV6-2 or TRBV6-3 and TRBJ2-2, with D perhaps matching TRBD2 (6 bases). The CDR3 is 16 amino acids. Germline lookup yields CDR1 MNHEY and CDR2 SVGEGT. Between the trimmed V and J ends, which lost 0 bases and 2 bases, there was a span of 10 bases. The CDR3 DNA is TGTGCCAGCAGTTACTCGCCGGGACTTAACACCGGGGAGCTGTTTTTT. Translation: CASSYSPGLNTGELFF.

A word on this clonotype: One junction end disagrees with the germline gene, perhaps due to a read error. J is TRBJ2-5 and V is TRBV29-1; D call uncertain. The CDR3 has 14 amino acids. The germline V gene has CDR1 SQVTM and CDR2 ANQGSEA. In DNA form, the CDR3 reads TGCAGCCCACCGAAACGACCGACTGGAGAGACCCTGTACTTC. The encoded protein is CSPPKRPTGETLYF.

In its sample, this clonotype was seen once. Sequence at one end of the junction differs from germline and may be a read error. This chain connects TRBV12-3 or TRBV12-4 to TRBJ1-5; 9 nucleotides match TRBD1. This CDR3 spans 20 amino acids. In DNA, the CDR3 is TGTGCCAGCAGTTTAAGCGTTGGGACAGGGAATGTTTTGGGGAATCAGTCCCAGCATTTT. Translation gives CASSLSVGTGNVLGNQSQHF.

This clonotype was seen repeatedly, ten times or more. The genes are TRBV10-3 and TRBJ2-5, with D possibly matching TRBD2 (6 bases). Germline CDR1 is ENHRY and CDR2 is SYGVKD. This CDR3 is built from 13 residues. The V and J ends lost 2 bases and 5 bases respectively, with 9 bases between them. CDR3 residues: CAISERERETQYF. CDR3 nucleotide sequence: TGTGCCATCAGTGAGCGGGAGCGGGAGACCCAGTACTTC.

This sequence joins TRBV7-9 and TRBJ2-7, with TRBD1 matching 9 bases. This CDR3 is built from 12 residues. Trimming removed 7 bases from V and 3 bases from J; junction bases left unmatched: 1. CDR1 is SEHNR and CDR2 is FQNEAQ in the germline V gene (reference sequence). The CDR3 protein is CASKGQGYEQYF. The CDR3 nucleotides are TGTGCCAGCAAGGGACAGGGCTACGAGCAGTACTTC.

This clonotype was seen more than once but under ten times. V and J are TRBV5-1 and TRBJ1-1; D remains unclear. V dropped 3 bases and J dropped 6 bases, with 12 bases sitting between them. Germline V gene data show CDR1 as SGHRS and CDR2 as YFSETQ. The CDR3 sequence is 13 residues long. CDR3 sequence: CASSWVAAAEAFF. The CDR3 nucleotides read TGCGCCAGCAGCTGGGTGGCGGCCGCTGAAGCTTTCTTT.

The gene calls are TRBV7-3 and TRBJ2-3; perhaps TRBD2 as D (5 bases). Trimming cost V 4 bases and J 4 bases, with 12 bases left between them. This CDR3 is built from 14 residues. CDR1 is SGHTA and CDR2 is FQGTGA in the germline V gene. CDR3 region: CASSSLVPPDTQYF. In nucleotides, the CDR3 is TGTGCCAGCAGCTCACTAGTCCCGCCAGATACGCAGTATTTT.

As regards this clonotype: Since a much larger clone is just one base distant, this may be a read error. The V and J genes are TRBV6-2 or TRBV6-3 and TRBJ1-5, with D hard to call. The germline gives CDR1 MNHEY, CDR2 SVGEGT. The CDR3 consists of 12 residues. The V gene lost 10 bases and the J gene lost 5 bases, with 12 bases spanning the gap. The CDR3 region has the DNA TGTGCCACCAAAAGGAGCGATCAGCCCCAGCATTTT. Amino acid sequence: CATKRSDQPQHF.

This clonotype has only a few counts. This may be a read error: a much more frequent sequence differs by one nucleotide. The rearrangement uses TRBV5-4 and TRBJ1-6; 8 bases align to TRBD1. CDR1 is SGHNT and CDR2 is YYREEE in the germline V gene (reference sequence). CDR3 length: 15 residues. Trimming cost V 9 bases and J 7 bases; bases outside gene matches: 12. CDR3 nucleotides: TGTGCCAACAGTACCAGGACAGGGAAGAATTCACCCCTCCACTTT. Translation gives CANSTRTGKNSPLHF.

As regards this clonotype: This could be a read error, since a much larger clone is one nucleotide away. The CDR3 region has the DNA TGTGCCAGCAGTTTAGTAGCCAGCGGGAGAAACATTAAGTACTTC. It translates to CASSLVASGRNIKYF. J is TRBJ2-4 and V is TRBV12-3 or TRBV12-4; 8 nucleotides match TRBD2. The CDR3 is 15 residues long.

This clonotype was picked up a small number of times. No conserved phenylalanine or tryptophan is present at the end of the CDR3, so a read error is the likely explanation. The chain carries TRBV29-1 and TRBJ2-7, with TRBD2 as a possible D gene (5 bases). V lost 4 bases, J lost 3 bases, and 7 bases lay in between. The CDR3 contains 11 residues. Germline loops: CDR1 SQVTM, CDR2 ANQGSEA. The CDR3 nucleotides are TGCAGCGTTGGACTACACTACGAGCAGTACCTC. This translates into CSVGLHYEQYL.

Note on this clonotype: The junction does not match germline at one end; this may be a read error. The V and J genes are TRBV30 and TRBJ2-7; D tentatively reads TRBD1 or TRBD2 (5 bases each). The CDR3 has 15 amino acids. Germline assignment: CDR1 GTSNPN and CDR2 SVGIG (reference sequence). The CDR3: CAWSRDGASLYEHYF. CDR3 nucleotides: TGTGCCTGGAGTCGAGACGGGGCAAGCCTCTACGAGCACTACTTC.

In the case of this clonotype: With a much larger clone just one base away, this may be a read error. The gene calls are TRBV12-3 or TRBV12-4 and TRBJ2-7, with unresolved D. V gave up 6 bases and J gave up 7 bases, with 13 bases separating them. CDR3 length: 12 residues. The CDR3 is CASSGVTEEQYF. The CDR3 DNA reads TGTGCCAGCAGCGGAGTAACCGAAGAGCAGTACTTC.

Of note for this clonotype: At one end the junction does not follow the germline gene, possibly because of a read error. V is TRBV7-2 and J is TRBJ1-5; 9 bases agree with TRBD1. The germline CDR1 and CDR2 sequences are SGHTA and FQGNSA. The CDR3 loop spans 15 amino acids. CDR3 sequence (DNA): TGTGCCAGCAGCTTATTGGGACAGGGTATTCAGCCTCAGCATTTT. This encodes CASSLLGQGIQPQHF.

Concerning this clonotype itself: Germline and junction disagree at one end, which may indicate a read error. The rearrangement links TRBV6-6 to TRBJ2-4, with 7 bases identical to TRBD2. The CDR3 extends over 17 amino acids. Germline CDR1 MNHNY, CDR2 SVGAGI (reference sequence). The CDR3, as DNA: TGTGCTAGCAGCTCGACTGGGGAGGGCCTAGCCAAAGACATTCAGTACTTC. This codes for CASSSTGEGLAKDIQYF.

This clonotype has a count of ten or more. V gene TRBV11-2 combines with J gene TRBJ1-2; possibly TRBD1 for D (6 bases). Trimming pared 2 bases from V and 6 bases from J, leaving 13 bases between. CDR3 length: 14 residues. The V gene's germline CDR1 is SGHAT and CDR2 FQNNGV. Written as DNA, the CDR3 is TGTGCCAGCAGCTTAAATCCGGGGGCCGATGGCTACACCTTC. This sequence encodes CASSLNPGADGYTF.

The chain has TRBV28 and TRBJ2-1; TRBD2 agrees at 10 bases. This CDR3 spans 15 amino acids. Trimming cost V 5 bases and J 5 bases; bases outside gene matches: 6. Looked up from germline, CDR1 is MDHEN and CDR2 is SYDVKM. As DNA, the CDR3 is TGTGCCAGCAGTCCAACTAGCGGGATAAACAATGAGCAGTTCTTC. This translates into CASSPTSGINNEQFF. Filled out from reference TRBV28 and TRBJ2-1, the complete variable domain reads DVKVTQSSRYLVKRTGEKVFLECVQDMDHENMFWYRQDPGLGLRLIYFSYDVKMKEKGDIPEGYSVSREKKERFSLILESASTNQTSMYLCASSPTSGINNEQFFGPGTRLTVL.